The rows below give T cell receptor beta chains drawn from one sample of a study of response to subunit inactivated influenza vaccine. TCRdb reanalysed the RT-PCR reads using MiXCR and keeps one entry per CDR3 protein. The sample consists of around 570,000 distinct CDR3 sequences, less than 10% of them appearing once. The sample here was PBMCs from blood, taken 23 months after vaccination. The receptors here all came from a man aged 50 to 75 who received an inactivated influenza vaccine. The CDR3 runs from the conserved cysteine through the conserved F or W. A D gene is named only where the DNA matches it firmly. Clone size is stated in some rows and not others, as once, few, many or a class when expanded.

j_call d_call clone_size v_call cdr3_nt cdr3_aa
TRBJ1-2 - few TRBV20-1 TGCAGTGCTAGAGATCCCCGGGAGCCCCCTCCTAACTATGGCTACACCTTC CSARDPREPPPNYGYTF
TRBJ2-3 TRBD2 many TRBV24-1 TGTGCCACCAGTGACCCCAGGACTAGCGGGTCCGGTTATACGCAGTATTTT CATSDPRTSGSGYTQYF
TRBJ2-1 TRBD2 many TRBV15 TGTGCCACCAGCAGCCCCGTGGGGGGGAGGGCCTACAATGAGCAGTTCTTC CATSSPVGGRAYNEQFF
TRBJ2-1 TRBD1 many TRBV20-1 TGCAGTGCTAGAGATTTGGGACAGGGAAATGAGCAGTTCTTC CSARDLGQGNEQFF
TRBJ1-1 - many TRBV5-1 TGCGCCAGCAGCTTGGCAACCGGTAGGACTGAAGCTTTCTTT CASSLATGRTEAFF
TRBJ2-7 TRBD1 many TRBV29-1 TGCAGCGTCGACAAGGACAGGGGGGGATACGAGCAGTACTTC CSVDKDRGGYEQYF
TRBJ2-4 TRBD2 few TRBV4-1 TGCGCCAGCAGCCTAACCAGCGGGGGGGTTAGAAACATTCAGTACTTC CASSLTSGGVRNIQYF
TRBJ1-2 TRBD1 few TRBV6-5 TGTGCCAGCAGTTACCAAAGGGACAGGGAATGGGATGGCTACACCTTC CASSYQRDREWDGYTF
TRBJ2-5 TRBD2 - TRBV30 TGTGCCTGGAAACCGGGACTAGCGGGAGGAGAGACCCAGTACTTC CAWKPGLAGGETQYF
TRBJ1-2 - few TRBV20-1 TGCAGTGCTAGAGATCCCCGGAACTATGGCTACACCTTC CSARDPRNYGYTF
TRBJ1-5 - - TRBV18 TGTGCCAGCTCAACGACAGCCCTTAGCAATCAGCCCCAGCATTTT CASSTTALSNQPQHF
TRBJ2-2 TRBD1 many TRBV7-9 TGTGCCAGCAGCTTGACAGGGGCCGCCGGGGAGCTGTTTTTT CASSLTGAAGELFF
TRBJ1-3 - few TRBV27 TGTGCCACCAAGGGACTCGCCTCTGGAAACACCATATATTTT CATKGLASGNTIYF
TRBJ1-2 - - TRBV4-2 TGTGCCAGCAGCCAAGATAACAGGGAAGGGCGTGGCTACACCTTC CASSQDNREGRGYTF
TRBJ2-2 - many TRBV2 TGTGCCAGCAGACAACAGGGCTCCAACACCGGGGAGCTGTTTTTT CASRQQGSNTGELFF
TRBJ2-5 TRBD1 few TRBV11-2 TGTGCCAGCAGCTTAGATGCCCGGACAGGGGGACCGGATAGGGACCAGTACTTC CASSLDARTGGPDRDQYF
TRBJ1-1 - - TRBV20-1 TGCAGTGCTAGCCCAGAGGTCACTGAAGCTTTCTTT CSASPEVTEAFF
TRBJ2-5 - - TRBV19 TGTGCCAGTAGGCCCGCCGGGGGCTGGGAGACCCAGTACTTC CASRPAGGWETQYF
TRBJ1-1 TRBD1 many TRBV5-1 TGCGCCAGCAGCTTGGGGGGCTCGACAGGGGGGAATTCTGATGAAGCTTTCTTT CASSLGGSTGGNSDEAFF
TRBJ2-6 - - TRBV6-1 TGTGCCAGCGGTGAATCTGGGGCCAACGTCCTGACTTTC CASGESGANVLTF
TRBJ1-4 - - TRBV7-2 TGTGCCAGCAGCACAGAGGGCACAACTAATGAAAAACTGTTTTTT CASSTEGTTNEKLFF
TRBJ1-1 - many TRBV29-1 TGCAGCGTTTTGCCCGCGGTTGAAGCTTTCTTT CSVLPAVEAFF